The clone carrying this TCR beta chain was observed at least ten times. CDR1 is MNHEY, CDR2 SVGEGT, per germline. V was cut by 2 bases and J by 6 bases, with 7 bases left in between. This CDR3 has 12 amino acids. TCRdb independently ran MiXCR on the 5' RACE reads; one entry per CDR3 protein. The sample yields about 130,000 distinct CDR3 sequences, around 13% seen once. These data come from a study of CD8 T cells in ankylosing spondylitis. The sample comprised blood, either unsorted or a sorted T cell fraction (not recorded which). V is TRBV6-2 or TRBV6-3 and J is TRBJ1-1; D remains unclear. This sequence originates from a female donor with ankylosing spondylitis or in good health (not recorded which). The DNA of the CDR3 is TGTGCCAGCAGTTACCCCTTCTCTGAAGCTTTCTTT. Translation gives CASSYPFSEAFF.